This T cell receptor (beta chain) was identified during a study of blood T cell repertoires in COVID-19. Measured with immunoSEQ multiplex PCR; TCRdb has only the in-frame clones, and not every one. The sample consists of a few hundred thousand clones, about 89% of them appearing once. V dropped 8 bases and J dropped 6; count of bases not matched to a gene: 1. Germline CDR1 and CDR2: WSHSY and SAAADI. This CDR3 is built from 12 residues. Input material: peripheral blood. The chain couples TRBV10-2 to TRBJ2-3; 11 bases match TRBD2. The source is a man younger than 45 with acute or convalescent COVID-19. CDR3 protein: CASASGGDTQYF. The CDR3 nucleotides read TGCGCCAGCGCTAGCGGGGGGGATACGCAGTATTTT.